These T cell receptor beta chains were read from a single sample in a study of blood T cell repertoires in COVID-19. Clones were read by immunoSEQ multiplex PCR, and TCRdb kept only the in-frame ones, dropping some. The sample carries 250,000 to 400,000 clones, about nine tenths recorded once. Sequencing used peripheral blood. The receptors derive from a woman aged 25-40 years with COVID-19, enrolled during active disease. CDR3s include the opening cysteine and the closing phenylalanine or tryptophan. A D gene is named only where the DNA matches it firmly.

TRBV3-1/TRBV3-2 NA CASSLAQLGHTQYF
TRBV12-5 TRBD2 CASALRGGNEQFF
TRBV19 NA CASSIWAGRSGNTIYF
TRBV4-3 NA CASSQSVSPGTLAKNIQYF
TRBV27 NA CASSLTGEGSSPLHF
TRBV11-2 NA CASSSLGGAGDRLSYTF
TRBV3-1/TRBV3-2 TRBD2 CASGLGLAGPEGETQYF
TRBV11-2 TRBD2 CASSLSGLAVGETQYF
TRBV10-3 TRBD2 CATSGAGGTDTQYF
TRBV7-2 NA CASSLVGGGTGELFF
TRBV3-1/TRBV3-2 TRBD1 CASSQTSNRGSRTEAFF
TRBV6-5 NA CASSGGPHTGELFF
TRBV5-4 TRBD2 CASSPPGPRGRGNEQFF
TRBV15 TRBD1 CATSRGTGDTYGYTF
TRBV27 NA CASSSPTDSNEKLFF
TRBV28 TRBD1 CASSSQQGAAEKLFF
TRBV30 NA CAWSVWQGSNYGYTF
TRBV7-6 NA CASSLEAGEASYNEQFF
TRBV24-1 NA CATSTPGVGYTF
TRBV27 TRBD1 CASSQQGAANYGYTF
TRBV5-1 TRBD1 CASILQGATDTQYF
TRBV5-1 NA CASSPRVYQETQYF
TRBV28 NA CASSGTGSGQPQHF
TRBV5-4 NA CASNRGGTEAFF
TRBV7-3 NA CASSLSPGRVGTGANVLTF
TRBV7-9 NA CASSLIRAKTFF
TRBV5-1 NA CASSPGGRGNEKLFF
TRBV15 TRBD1 CATSRDDRAGNTIYF
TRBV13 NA CASSHGGAAQETQYF
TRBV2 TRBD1 CASSEGQGASYGYTF
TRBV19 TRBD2 CASRLAGGRRTGELFF
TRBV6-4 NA CASSEGQATGELFF
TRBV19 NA CASSSSGAYEQYF
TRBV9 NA CASSAQGSYTGELFF